Listed here are 24 T cell receptor beta chains from one sample, sequenced in a study of cytomegalovirus exposure and HLA in healthy donors. A multiplex PCR was run with 60 Vbeta primers and 13 Jbeta primers. Sequencing was performed with immunoSEQ multiplex PCR; in TCRdb, only in-frame clones are kept and a portion is missing. The data contain over 100,000 clones, 77% of them seen just once; the ten biggest clones take up 4.2%. Sequenced: PBMCs. These receptors came from a male donor in good health and CMV-seropositive.

The J gene is TRBJ2-5, the V gene TRBV7-9, with D possibly TRBD1 on 5 matching bases. CDR3 size: 15 residues. Germline CDR1 is SEHNR and CDR2 is FQNEAQ (reference sequence). Trimming pared 1 base from V and 3 bases from J, leaving 12 bases between. CDR3 DNA sequence: TGTGCCAGCAGCTTAGGATTAGGGGTGAAAGAGACCCAGTACTTC. It translates to CASSLGLGVKETQYF.

The chain carries TRBV7-8 and TRBJ1-4, with 8 nucleotides matching TRBD1. This CDR3 has 15 amino acids. The J segment lost 5 bases and the V segment lost 3 bases, leaving 5 bases of the junction unmatched. Germline V CDR1 and CDR2: SGHVS, FQNEAQ. Here the CDR3 DNA reads TGTGCCAGCAGCTTCTACAGGGGGGTAAATGAAAAACTGTTTTTT. Translation gives CASSFYRGVNEKLFF.

The count of this clone is one. This chain connects TRBV6-5 to TRBJ1-3; 7 bases agree with TRBD1. Germline V gives CDR1 MNHEY, CDR2 SVGAGI. This CDR3 has 15 amino acids. Trimming cost V 6 bases and J 2 bases; bases outside gene matches: 7. The CDR3 DNA reads as TGTGCCAGCAGCCGACAGGGTCCTCCTGGAAACACCATATATTTT. This encodes CASSRQGPPGNTIYF.

This sequence joins TRBV28 and TRBJ2-3, with 9 nucleotides matching TRBD2. This CDR3 is built from 15 residues. V was clipped by 9 bases and J by 2 bases; unmatched bases: 9. CDR1 and CDR2 from the germline V gene are MDHEN and SYDVKM. This CDR3 is CASSFSGSNTDTQYF. The CDR3 nucleotides read TGTGCCAGTTCTTTTAGCGGGAGCAACACAGATACGCAGTATTTT.

The V gene is TRBV7-9, the J gene TRBJ2-2, with TRBD1 matching 11 bases. V shed 2 bases, J shed 6 bases, and the junction held 8 bases outside the gene matches. Germline-derived CDR1 and CDR2 are SEHNR and FQNEAQ (reference sequence). The CDR3 extends over 17 amino acids. The CDR3 nucleotides are TGTGCCAGCAGCTTAACCGGACAGGGGGCAAGTCCCGGGGAGCTGTTTTTT. As protein: CASSLTGQGASPGELFF. The variable domain in full, completed from reference TRBV7-9 and TRBJ2-2, reads DTGVSQNPRHKITKRGQNVTFRCDPISEHNRLYWYRQTLGQGPEFLTYFQNEAQLEKSRLLSDRFSAERPKGSFSTLEIQRTEQGDSAMYLCASSLTGQGASPGELFFGEGSRLTVL.

The chain carries TRBV20-1 and TRBJ2-3; perhaps TRBD2 as D (6 bases). This CDR3 comprises 10 residues. V was cut by 2 bases and J by 12 bases, with 9 bases left in between. Germline V gene sequence: CDR1 DFQATT, CDR2 SNEGSKA (reference sequence). For the CDR3, the DNA is TGCAGTGCTAGACTAGCGTCACAGTATTTT. It encodes CSARLASQYF.

The chain recombines TRBV6-6 with TRBJ2-5; TRBD2 agrees at 8 bases. The CDR3 runs to 14 residues. The V segment lost 7 bases and the J segment 5 bases; nucleotides outside the gene matches: 9. Germline V gives CDR1 MNHNY, CDR2 SVGAGI (reference sequence). The CDR3 is CASIPSGGGETQYF. DNA of the CDR3: TGTGCCAGCATCCCATCGGGCGGGGGGGAGACCCAGTACTTC.

This chain uses TRBV2 with TRBJ2-5; D might be TRBD1 (6 bases). Judging by the DNA end, TRBJ2-7 fits better; the J call may be wrong. CDR1 and CDR2 from the germline V gene are SNHLY and FYNNEI. The length of the CDR3 is 14 residues. The CDR3 DNA reads as TGTGCCAGCAGTGAGGGGACACCATCCTACGAGCAGTACTTC. This encodes CASSEGTPSYEQYF.

The V and J genes are TRBV2 and TRBJ1-2; 9 bases are a match to TRBD1. The junction had 2 bases not matched to a gene; V was cut back by 6 bases and J by 3 bases. Germline V CDR1 and CDR2: SNHLY, FYNNEI. The CDR3 sequence is 13 residues long. DNA of the CDR3: TGTGCCAGCAGACAGGGGGCTTACTATGGCTACACCTTC. The encoded protein is CASRQGAYYGYTF.

With regard to this clone: At one end the junction does not follow the germline gene, possibly because of a read error. The V and J genes are TRBV7-9 and TRBJ2-1; D not resolved. CDR1 is SEHNR, CDR2 FQNEAQ, per germline (reference sequence). CDR3 length: 11 amino acids. Here the CDR3 reads CSSSYFDEQFF. The CDR3 nucleotides are TGTTCCAGCAGCTATTTCGATGAGCAGTTCTTC. Together with reference TRBV7-9 and TRBJ2-1, the CDR3 gives the full variable domain: DTGVSQNPRHKITKRGQNVTFRCDPISEHNRLYWYRQTLGQGPEFLTYFQNEAQLEKSRLLSDRFSAERPKGSFSTLEIQRTEQGDSAMYLCSSSYFDEQFFGPGTRLTVL.

The chain is built from TRBV19 and TRBJ1-1; no firm D call. In germline, CDR1 is LNHDA, CDR2 SQIVND (reference sequence). Deletions cut 6 bases from V and 0 bases from J, with 11 bases between. The CDR3 has 14 residues. In nucleotides, the CDR3 is TGTGCCAGTAGGTTTAACACCTTGAACACTGAAGCTTTCTTT. It encodes CASRFNTLNTEAFF.

The chain has TRBV29-1 and TRBJ1-1, with D uncertain. V was cut by 4 bases and J by 1 base, with 7 bases left in between. CDR3 length equals 12 residues. Germline assignment: CDR1 SQVTM and CDR2 ANQGSEA. The CDR3 here is CSVVSGNTEAFF. The CDR3 region has the DNA TGCAGCGTTGTGTCGGGGAACACTGAAGCTTTCTTT.

The J gene is TRBJ2-6, the V gene TRBV21-1; the D call of TRBD1 is as the table states it, not checked on the DNA. TRBV21-1 has pseudogene status. CDR3 length: 20 residues. The CDR3 region has the DNA TGTGCCAGCAGCAAAGTCGGTAAGGCGCTCCTAGGGGCTGGGGCCAACGTCCTGACTTTC. Its translation is CASSKVGKALLGAGANVLTF.

This clone was observed a handful of times. V and J are TRBV18 and TRBJ1-1, with D unclear. The germline V gene encodes CDR1 KGHSH and CDR2 LQKENI. Trimming pared 2 bases from V and 1 base from J, leaving 17 bases between. There are 17 residues in the CDR3. The CDR3 DNA follows: TGTGCCAGCTCACCATTAGCGTCGGGCAGACCGAACACTGAAGCTTTCTTT. It translates to CASSPLASGRPNTEAFF.

This clone has just a few counts. For the CDR3, the DNA is TGTGCCAGCAGCGTAGCCCTCTTGGCAGACTATGGCTACACCTTC. The encoded protein is CASSVALLADYGYTF. The rearrangement links TRBV5-6 to TRBJ1-2; no definite D call. CDR3 length: 15 amino acids. Between the trimmed V and J ends, which lost 4 bases and 3 bases, there was a span of 16 bases. Germline V gives CDR1 SGHDT, CDR2 YYEEEE.

This chain joins TRBV27 and TRBJ2-3; D possibly corresponds to TRBD2 (5 bases). V dropped 2 bases and J dropped 2 bases, with 17 bases sitting between them. Per germline, CDR1 MNHEY and CDR2 SMNVEV (reference sequence). The CDR3 totals 17 residues. CDR3 bases: TGTGCCAGCAGTTTAACCCATCGGCGGGTCAACACAGATACGCAGTATTTT. This sequence encodes CASSLTHRRVNTDTQYF.

V gene TRBV6-1 combines with J gene TRBJ1-2, with 11 nucleotides matching TRBD1. V was pared by 1 base and J by 4 bases, with 2 bases of the junction left unmatched. The CDR3 totals 15 residues. CDR1 is MNHNS and CDR2 is SASEGT in the germline V gene. CDR3 DNA: TGTGCCAGCAGTGAAGAAGGGACAGGGGGCTATGGCTACACCTTC. Residues: CASSEEGTGGYGYTF.

The rearrangement links TRBV9 to TRBJ2-4; 7 nucleotides line up with TRBD1. Germline CDR1 and CDR2: SGDLS and YYNGEE. Trimming cost V 3 bases and J 8 bases; bases outside gene matches: 14. This CDR3 contains 16 residues. The CDR3 DNA is TGTGCCAGCAGCGCCAGACAGGGAGAAGGAGTGGACATTCAGTACTTC. Protein product: CASSARQGEGVDIQYF.

The chain carries TRBV7-2 and TRBJ1-2; 7 nucleotides match TRBD1. Germline CDR1 reads SGHTA; CDR2 reads FQGNSA. This CDR3 region has 14 residues. V lost 5 bases and J lost 6; bases outside the gene matches: 9. Written as DNA, the CDR3 is TGTGCCAGCAGCATGGGACAGACAAGTAATGGCTACACCTTC. This codes for CASSMGQTSNGYTF.

In its sample, this clone was seen once. The germline gene is not matched at one end of the junction; a read error may be the cause. The rearrangement uses TRBV2 and TRBJ2-6; D might be TRBD1 (5 bases). CDR3 size: 12 residues. Germline V lookup: CDR1 SNHLY, CDR2 FYNNEI. CDR3 coding DNA: TGTGCCAGCAGGGAAGGGGCCAACGGCCTGACTTTC. Translating gives CASREGANGLTF.

V gene TRBV19 combines with J gene TRBJ1-4; a weak D match, TRBD1 (5 bases). Germline V CDR1 and CDR2: LNHDA, SQIVND (reference sequence). The CDR3 sequence is 14 residues long. Trimming stripped 9 bases from V and 0 bases from J, with 11 bases between. CDR3 nucleotide sequence: TGTGCCAGCGGTAGGGGTGCAACTAATGAAAAACTGTTTTTT. Its translation: CASGRGATNEKLFF. The full variable domain, with the rest looked up from reference TRBV19 and TRBJ1-4, is DGGITQSPKYLFRKEGQNVTLSCEQNLNHDAMYWYRQDPGQGLRLIYYSQIVNDFQKGDIAEGYSVSREKKESFPLTVTSAQKNPTAFYLCASGRGATNEKLFFGSGTQLSVL.

The chain employs TRBV7-2 and TRBJ2-5; 8 nucleotides line up with TRBD2. CDR3 length equals 15 residues. The V and J ends lost 1 base and 7 bases, in that order; junction bases with no gene match: 8. Germline assignment: CDR1 SGHTA and CDR2 FQGNSA. The CDR3 nucleotides are TGTGCCAGCAGCTTAGTTTCGGGGGGGCGGGGGACCCAGTACTTC. Encoded protein: CASSLVSGGRGTQYF.

The V and J genes are TRBV18 and TRBJ1-1, with a tentative D call TRBD1 (5 bases). The CDR3 loop spans 15 amino acids. Germline CDR1 reads KGHSH; CDR2 reads LQKENI. Trimming shortened V by 6 bases and J by 6 bases, and 20 bases separated the two germline ends. The CDR3 protein is CASSPRLGEEAEAFF. CDR3 nucleotide sequence: TGTGCCAGCTCCCCTCGGCTAGGGGAGGAAGCTGAAGCTTTCTTT. The variable domain in full, completed from reference TRBV18 and TRBJ1-1, reads NAGVMQNPRHLVRRRGQEARLRCSPMKGHSHVYWYRQLPEEGLKFMVYLQKENIIDESGMPKERFSAEFPKEGPSILRIQQVVRGDSAAYFCASSPRLGEEAEAFFGQGTRLTVV.

This chain uses TRBV30 with TRBJ1-5; D gene unclear. Germline CDR1 and CDR2: GTSNPN and SVGIG (reference sequence). CDR3 length equals 15 residues. Between the trimmed V and J ends, which lost 2 bases and 0 bases, there was a span of 11 bases. In DNA, the CDR3 is TGTGCCTGGAGTCCAACAGCAATTAGCAATCAGCCCCAGCATTTT. Amino acids: CAWSPTAISNQPQHF.